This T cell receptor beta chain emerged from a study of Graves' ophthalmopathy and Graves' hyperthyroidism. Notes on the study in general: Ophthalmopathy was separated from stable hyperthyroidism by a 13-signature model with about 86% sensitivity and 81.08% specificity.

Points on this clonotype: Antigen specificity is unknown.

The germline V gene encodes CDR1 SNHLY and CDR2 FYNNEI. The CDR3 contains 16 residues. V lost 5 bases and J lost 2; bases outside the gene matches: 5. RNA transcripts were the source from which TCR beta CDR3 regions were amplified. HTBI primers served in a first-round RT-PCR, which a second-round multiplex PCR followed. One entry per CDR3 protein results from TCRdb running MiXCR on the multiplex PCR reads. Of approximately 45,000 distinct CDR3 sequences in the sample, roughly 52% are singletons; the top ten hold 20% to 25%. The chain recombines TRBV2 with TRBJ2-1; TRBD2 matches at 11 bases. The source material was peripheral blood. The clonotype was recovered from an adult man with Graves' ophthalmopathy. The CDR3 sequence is CASSPTTSGAYNEQFF. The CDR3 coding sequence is TGTGCCAGCAGTCCAACGACTAGCGGGGCCTACAATGAGCAGTTCTTC.